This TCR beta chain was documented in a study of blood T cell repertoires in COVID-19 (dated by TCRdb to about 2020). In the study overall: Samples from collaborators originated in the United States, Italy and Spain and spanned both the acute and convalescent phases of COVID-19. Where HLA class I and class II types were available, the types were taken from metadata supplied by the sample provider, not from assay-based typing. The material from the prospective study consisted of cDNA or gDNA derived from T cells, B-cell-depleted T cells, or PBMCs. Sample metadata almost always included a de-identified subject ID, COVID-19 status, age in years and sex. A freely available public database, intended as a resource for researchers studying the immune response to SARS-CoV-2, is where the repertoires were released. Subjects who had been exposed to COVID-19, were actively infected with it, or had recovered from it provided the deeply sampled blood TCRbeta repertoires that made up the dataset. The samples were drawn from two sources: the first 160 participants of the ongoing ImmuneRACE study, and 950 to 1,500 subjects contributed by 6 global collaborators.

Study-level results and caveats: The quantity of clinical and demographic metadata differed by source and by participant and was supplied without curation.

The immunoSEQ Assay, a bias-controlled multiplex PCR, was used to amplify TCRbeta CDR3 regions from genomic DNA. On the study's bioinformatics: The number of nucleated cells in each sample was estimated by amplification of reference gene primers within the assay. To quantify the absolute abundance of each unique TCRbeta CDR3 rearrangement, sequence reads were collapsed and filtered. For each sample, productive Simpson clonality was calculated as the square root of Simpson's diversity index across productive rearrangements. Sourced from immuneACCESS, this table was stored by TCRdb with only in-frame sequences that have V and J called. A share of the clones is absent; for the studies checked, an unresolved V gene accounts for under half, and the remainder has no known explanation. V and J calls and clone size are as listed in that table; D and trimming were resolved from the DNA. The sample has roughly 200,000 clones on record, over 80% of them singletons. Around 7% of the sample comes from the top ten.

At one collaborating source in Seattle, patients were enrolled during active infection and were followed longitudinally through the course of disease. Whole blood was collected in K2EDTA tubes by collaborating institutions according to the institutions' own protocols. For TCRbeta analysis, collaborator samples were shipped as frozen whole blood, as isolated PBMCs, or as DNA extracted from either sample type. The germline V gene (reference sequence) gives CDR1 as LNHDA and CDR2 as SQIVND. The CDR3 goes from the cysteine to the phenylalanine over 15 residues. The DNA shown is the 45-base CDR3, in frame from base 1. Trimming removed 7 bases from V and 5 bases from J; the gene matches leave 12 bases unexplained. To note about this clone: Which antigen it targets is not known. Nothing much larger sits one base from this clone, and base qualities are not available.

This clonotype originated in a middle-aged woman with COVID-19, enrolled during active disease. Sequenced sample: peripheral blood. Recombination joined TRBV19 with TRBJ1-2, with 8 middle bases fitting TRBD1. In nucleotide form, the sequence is TGTGCCAGTACCCTCGACAGGGGACCATCTTATGGCTACACCTTC. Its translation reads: CASTLDRGPSYGYTF.